The 4 T cell receptor beta chains below come from one sample, sequenced in a study of spatial heterogeneity in lung cancer. One entry per CDR3 protein, called by TCRdb with MiXCR from the 5' RACE reads. This sample carries some 11,000 distinct CDR3 sequences, approximately 4% of them seen once, and the ten largest clones take just over 7.5%. Time point specified: sample taken at primary tumor resection. Whole RNA was taken from tumor, nontumor lung or frozen PBMC; it was then sequenced unsorted. The source was normal lung tissue next to the tumor, collected at surgery. These receptors were taken from a male donor with early-stage non-small cell lung cancer.

Within the sample, this clonotype is medium-sized. The chain uses TRBV20-1 and TRBJ1-1; D is undetermined. Germline V gives CDR1 DFQATT, CDR2 SNEGSKA (reference sequence). The CDR3 runs 12 residues. Trimming removed 3 bases from V and 4 bases from J, with 9 bases in between. The CDR3 sequence: CSASALSTEAFF. Written as DNA, the CDR3 is TGCAGTGCTAGTGCGTTGAGCACTGAAGCTTTCTTT.

This clonotype was counted many times. The V call is TRBV7-2, the J call TRBJ1-6; the match to TRBD1 covers 7 bases. Trimming cost V 4 bases and J 6 bases; bases outside gene matches: 6. The CDR3 extends over 15 amino acids. Germline V gene sequence: CDR1 SGHTA, CDR2 FQGNSA. The CDR3 sequence is CASSSGTARNSPLHF. The CDR3 nucleotides read TGTGCCAGCAGCTCCGGGACAGCGCGTAATTCACCCCTCCACTTT.

There are many counts of this clonotype. This chain connects TRBV6-5 to TRBJ1-2; tentatively, D is TRBD1 (6 bases). Trimming removed 7 bases from V and 2 bases from J, with 17 bases in between. Per the germline V gene, CDR1 is MNHEY and CDR2 is SVGAGI. There are 15 residues in the CDR3. CDR3 sequence reads: CASTQGHGRNYGYTF. The CDR3 DNA reads as TGTGCCAGCACCCAGGGACATGGGCGAAACTATGGCTACACCTTC.

This clonotype is labeled medium-sized (0.01 to 0.1%). This chain uses TRBV30 with TRBJ2-4; no clear D gene. Germline V gene lookup returns CDR1 GTSNPN and CDR2 SVGIG (reference sequence). Trimming cost V 3 bases and J 8 bases, with 17 bases left between them. The CDR3 is 14 residues long. The CDR3 sequence: CAWSHTGGEDIQYF. As DNA, the CDR3 is TGTGCCTGGAGCCATACGGGTGGGGAAGACATTCAGTACTTC.